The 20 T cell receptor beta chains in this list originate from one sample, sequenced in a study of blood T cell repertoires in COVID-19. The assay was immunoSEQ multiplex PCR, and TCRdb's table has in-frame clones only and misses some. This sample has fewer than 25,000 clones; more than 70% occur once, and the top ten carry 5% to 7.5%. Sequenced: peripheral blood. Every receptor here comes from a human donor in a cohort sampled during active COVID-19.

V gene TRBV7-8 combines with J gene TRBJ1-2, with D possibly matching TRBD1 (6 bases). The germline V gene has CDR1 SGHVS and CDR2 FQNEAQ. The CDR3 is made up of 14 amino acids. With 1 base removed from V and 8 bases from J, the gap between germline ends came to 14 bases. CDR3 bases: TGTGCCAGCAGCTTAGGGGACACAAAGACAGGCTACACCTTC. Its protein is CASSLGDTKTGYTF. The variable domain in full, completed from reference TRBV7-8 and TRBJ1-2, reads GAGVSQSPRYKVAKRGQDVALRCDPISGHVSLFWYQQALGQGPEFLTYFQNEAQLDKSGLPSDRFFAERPEGSVSTLKIQRTQQEDSAVYLCASSLGDTKTGYTFGSGTRLTVV.

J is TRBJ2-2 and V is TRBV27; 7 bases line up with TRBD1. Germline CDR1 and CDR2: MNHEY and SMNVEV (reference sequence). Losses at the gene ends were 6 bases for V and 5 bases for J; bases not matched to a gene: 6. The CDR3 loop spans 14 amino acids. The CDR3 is CASRERGQTGELFF. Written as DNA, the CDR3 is TGTGCCAGCAGAGAGAGGGGGCAAACCGGGGAGCTGTTTTTT.

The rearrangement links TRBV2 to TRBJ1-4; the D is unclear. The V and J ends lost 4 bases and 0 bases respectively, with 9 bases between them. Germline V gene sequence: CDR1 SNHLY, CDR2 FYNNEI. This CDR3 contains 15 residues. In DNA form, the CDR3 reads TGTGCCAGCAGTGGGCAGCGAGCAACTAATGAAAAACTGTTTTTT. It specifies CASSGQRATNEKLFF.

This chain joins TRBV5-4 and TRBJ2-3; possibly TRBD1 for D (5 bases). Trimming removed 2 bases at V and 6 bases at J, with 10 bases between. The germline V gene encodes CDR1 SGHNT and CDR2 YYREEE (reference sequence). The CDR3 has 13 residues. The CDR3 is CASSFGAADTQYF. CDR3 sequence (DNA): TGTGCCAGCAGCTTTGGGGCCGCGGATACGCAGTATTTT.

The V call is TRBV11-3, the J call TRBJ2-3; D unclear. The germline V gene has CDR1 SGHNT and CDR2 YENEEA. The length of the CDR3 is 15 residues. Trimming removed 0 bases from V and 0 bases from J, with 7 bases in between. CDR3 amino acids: CASSLESGSTDTQYF. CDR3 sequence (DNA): TGTGCCAGCAGCTTAGAGTCCGGGAGCACAGATACGCAGTATTTT.

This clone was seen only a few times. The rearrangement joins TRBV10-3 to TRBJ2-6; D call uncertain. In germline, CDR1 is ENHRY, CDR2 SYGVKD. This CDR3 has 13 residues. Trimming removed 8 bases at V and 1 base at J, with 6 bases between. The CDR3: CAIWASGANVLTF. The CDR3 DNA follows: TGTGCCATCTGGGCTTCTGGGGCCAACGTCCTGACTTTC.

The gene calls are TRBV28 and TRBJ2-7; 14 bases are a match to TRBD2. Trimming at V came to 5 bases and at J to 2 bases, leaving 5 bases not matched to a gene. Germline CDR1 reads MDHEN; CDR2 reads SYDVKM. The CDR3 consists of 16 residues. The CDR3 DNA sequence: TGTGCCAGCAGTGGACTAGCGGGAGGCACCACCTACGAGCAGTACTTC. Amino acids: CASSGLAGGTTYEQYF.

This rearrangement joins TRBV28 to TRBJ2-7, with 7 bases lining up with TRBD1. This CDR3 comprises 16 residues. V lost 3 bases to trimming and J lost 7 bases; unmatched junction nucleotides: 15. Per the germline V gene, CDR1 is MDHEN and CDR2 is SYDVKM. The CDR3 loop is CASSFGPTGDPTEQYF. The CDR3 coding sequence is TGTGCCAGCAGTTTTGGGCCTACAGGGGATCCTACTGAGCAGTACTTC.

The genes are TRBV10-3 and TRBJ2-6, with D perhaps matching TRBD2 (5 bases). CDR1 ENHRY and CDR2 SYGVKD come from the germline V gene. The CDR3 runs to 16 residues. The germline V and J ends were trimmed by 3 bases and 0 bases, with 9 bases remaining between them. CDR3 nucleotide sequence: TGTGCCATCAGTGAAGGGAGTAACTCTGGGGCCAACGTCCTGACTTTC. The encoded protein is CAISEGSNSGANVLTF.

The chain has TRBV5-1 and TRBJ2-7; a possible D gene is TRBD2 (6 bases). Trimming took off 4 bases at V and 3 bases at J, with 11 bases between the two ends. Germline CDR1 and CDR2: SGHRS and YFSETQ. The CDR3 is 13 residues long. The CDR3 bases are TGCGCCAGCAGCGATTCTAGCGTCTACGAGCAGTACTTC. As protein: CASSDSSVYEQYF.

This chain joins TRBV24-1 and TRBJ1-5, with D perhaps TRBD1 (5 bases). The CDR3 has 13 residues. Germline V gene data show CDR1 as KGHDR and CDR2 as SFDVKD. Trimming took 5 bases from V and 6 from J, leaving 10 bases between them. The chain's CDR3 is CATSAQGFQPQHF. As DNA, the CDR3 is TGTGCCACCAGTGCCCAGGGATTTCAGCCCCAGCATTTT.

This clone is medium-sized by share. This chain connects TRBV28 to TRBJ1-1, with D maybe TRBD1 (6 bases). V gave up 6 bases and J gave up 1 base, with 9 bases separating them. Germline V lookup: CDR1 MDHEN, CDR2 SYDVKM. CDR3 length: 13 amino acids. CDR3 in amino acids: CASRDSKNTEAFF. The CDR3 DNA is TGTGCCAGCAGGGACAGTAAGAACACTGAAGCTTTCTTT.

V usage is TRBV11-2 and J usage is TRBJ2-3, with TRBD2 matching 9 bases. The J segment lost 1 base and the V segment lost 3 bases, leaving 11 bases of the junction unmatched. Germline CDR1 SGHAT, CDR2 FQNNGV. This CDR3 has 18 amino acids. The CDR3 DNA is TGTGCCAGCAGCTTGTCGGTAGCGGGAGCTGGTGGCACAGATACGCAGTATTTT. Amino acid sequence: CASSLSVAGAGGTDTQYF. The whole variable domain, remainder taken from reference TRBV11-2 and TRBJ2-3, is EAGVAQSPRYKIIEKRQSVAFWCNPISGHATLYWYQQILGQGPKLLIQFQNNGVVDDSQLPKDRFSAERLKGVDSTLKIQPAKLEDSAVYLCASSLSVAGAGGTDTQYFGPGTRLTVL.

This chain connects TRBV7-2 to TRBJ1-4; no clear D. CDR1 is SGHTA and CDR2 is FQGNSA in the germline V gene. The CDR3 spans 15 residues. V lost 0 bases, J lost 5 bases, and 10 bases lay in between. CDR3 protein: CASSLAAGSNEKLFF. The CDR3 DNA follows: TGTGCCAGCAGCTTAGCTGCGGGTTCCAATGAAAAACTGTTTTTT.

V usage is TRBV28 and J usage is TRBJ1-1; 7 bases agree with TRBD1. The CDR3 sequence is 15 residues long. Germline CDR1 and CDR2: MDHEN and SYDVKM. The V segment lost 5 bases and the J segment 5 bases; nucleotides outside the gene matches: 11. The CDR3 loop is CASSRIDRVGTEAFF. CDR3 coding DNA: TGTGCCAGCAGTCGAATTGACAGGGTGGGGACTGAAGCTTTCTTT.

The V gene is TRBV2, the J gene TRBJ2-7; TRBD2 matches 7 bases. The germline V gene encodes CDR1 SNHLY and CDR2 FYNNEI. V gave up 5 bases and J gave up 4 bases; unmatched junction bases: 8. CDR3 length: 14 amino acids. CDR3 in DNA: TGTGCCAGCAGTCCCTTCGCGGGAGTTTACGAGCAGTACTTC. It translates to CASSPFAGVYEQYF.

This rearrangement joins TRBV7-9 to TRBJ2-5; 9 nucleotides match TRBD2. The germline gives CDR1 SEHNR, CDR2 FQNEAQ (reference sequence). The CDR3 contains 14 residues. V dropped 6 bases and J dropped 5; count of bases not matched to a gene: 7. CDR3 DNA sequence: TGTGCCAGCAGTTCTGCGGGAGGGTTCGAGACCCAGTACTTC. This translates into CASSSAGGFETQYF.

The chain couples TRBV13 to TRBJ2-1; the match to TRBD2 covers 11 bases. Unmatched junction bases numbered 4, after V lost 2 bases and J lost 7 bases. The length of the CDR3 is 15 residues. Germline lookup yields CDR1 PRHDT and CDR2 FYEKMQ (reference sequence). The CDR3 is CASSLFLAGGNEQFF. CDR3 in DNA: TGTGCCAGCAGCTTATTCCTAGCGGGAGGTAATGAGCAGTTCTTC.

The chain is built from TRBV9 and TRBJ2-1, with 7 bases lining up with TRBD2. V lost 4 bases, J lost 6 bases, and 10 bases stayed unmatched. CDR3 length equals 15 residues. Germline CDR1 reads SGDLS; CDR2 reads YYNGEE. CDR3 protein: CASSPGGSRGNEQFF. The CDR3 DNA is TGTGCCAGCAGCCCCGGGGGGAGTAGGGGCAATGAGCAGTTCTTC.

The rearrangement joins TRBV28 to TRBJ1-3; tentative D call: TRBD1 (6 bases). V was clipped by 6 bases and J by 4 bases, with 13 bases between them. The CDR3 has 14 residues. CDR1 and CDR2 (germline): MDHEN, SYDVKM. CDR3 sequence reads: CASRGTSRGNTIYF. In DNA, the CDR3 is TGTGCCAGCAGGGGGACATCACGAGGAAACACCATATATTTT.